What follows are 25 T cell receptor beta chains derived from one specimen sequenced in a study of CXCR3-negative and CXCR3-positive naive CD8 T cells. Libraries were UMI-labeled 5' RACE TRB cDNA. Reprocessing the 5' RACE reads, TCRdb reports a single entry for every CDR3 protein and omits DNA. This repertoire includes tens of thousands of distinct CDR3 sequences. Sequencing was carried out using naive CXCR3- CD8+ T cells from blood. Documented subset: CD45RO-CCR7+CD27+CD95- naive CD8+ T cells lacking CXCR3 (TNR3-). The receptors were sampled from a human donor in good health. Some clones in this sample may be carry-over from other donors' samples.

This chain connects TRBV28 to TRBJ2-5. The length of the CDR3 is 15 residues. Looked up from germline, CDR1 is MDHEN and CDR2 is SYDVKM. The CDR3 region is CASTDNRASQETQYF.

This chain uses TRBV7-3 with TRBJ1-2. The CDR3 runs to 16 residues. CDR1 is SGHTA and CDR2 is FQGTGA in the germline V gene. CDR3 in amino acids: CASSLSPGDVIYGYTF.

The chain joins TRBV2 to TRBJ2-1. Germline values: CDR1 SNHLY, CDR2 FYNNEI. The CDR3 runs to 14 residues. The CDR3 here is CASSEGVKENEQFF.

The rearrangement joins TRBV7-9 to TRBJ2-3; TCRdb calls TRBD1, which cannot be checked without DNA. This CDR3 comprises 16 residues. The germline CDR1 and CDR2 sequences are SEHNR and FQNEAQ (reference sequence). The CDR3 region is CASSSTEDRGRDTQYF.

The V gene is TRBV20-1, the J gene TRBJ1-4. Germline V CDR1 and CDR2: DFQATT, SNEGSKA (reference sequence). The CDR3 loop spans 15 amino acids. The CDR3 spells CSARSLAAVDEKLFF.

This chain links TRBV18 with TRBJ2-3; the TCRdb call, TRBD1, lacks DNA for checking. The germline V gene has CDR1 KGHSH and CDR2 LQKENI. This CDR3 region has 17 residues. This CDR3 reads CASSPTETGEITDTQYF.

The chain employs TRBV5-1 and TRBJ2-2; TCRdb names TRBD2, which stays unverified in the absence of DNA. The CDR3 is 15 residues long. Per germline, CDR1 SGHRS and CDR2 YFSETQ. CDR3: CASSHSGVNTGELFF.

This chain connects TRBV30 to TRBJ2-3; the D gene TCRdb calls, TRBD2, cannot be checked with no DNA. The CDR3 consists of 18 residues. Germline CDR1 reads GTSNPN; CDR2 reads SVGIG (reference sequence). The CDR3 here is CAWSFFATPTGFTDTQYF.

This clonotype is deemed medium-sized by its frequency. The chain uses TRBV12-3 or TRBV12-4 and TRBJ2-7. The CDR3 covers 11 residues. CDR3 region: CASSLGYEQYF.

This sequence joins TRBV29-1 and TRBJ1-1; TCRdb lists TRBD1, though no DNA is available to test this call. Per germline, CDR1 SQVTM and CDR2 ANQGSEA. This CDR3 region has 14 residues. The CDR3 region is CSVDIWTENTEAFF.

V gene TRBV12-3 or TRBV12-4 combines with J gene TRBJ2-7. CDR3 size: 15 residues. CDR3 sequence: CASSLSAGLNYEQYF.

The genes are TRBV21-1 and TRBJ1-4. TRBV21-1 is designated a pseudogene. CDR3 length: 16 amino acids. The CDR3 loop is CASSKVGVGEDEKLFF.

J is TRBJ1-5 and V is TRBV7-9; TCRdb indicates TRBD1, and absent DNA this call remains unverified. The CDR3 runs 15 residues. Germline V gene sequence: CDR1 SEHNR, CDR2 FQNEAQ (reference sequence). The CDR3 spells CASSPGGAGNQPQHF.

The chain couples TRBV29-1 to TRBJ1-4; TCRdb proposes TRBD1, but this gene call is untestable without DNA. The CDR3 length is 13 residues. Per germline, CDR1 SQVTM and CDR2 ANQGSEA. Here the CDR3 reads CSVEDLGGEKLFF.

The rearrangement joins TRBV6-2 or TRBV6-3 to TRBJ2-1; TCRdb's D gene call, TRBD2, goes unchecked for lack of DNA. Germline CDR1 and CDR2: MNHEY and SVGEGT. The CDR3 runs 15 residues. CDR3 in amino acids: CASSYSLAGYNEQFF.

The chain links TRBV7-8 to TRBJ2-1; TCRdb's assignment of TRBD2 cannot be checked, as there is no DNA. The CDR3 totals 17 residues. Germline V gene data show CDR1 as SGHVS and CDR2 as FQNEAQ. Here the CDR3 reads CASSPRLAGGQVDEQFF.

The chain is built from TRBV28 and TRBJ2-3; TCRdb reports TRBD1, a call that lacks DNA to check it against. In germline, CDR1 is MDHEN, CDR2 SYDVKM. The CDR3 is made up of 17 amino acids. The CDR3 is CATLPPGTGDWTDTQYF.

The J gene is TRBJ1-1, the V gene TRBV27; there is no DNA to check the TCRdb D call of TRBD1. Germline CDR1 MNHEY, CDR2 SMNVEV (reference sequence). There are 15 residues in the CDR3. The chain's CDR3 is CASSSPGVGNTEAFF.

The chain employs TRBV19 and TRBJ2-1; the TCRdb call, TRBD2, lacks DNA for checking. This CDR3 spans 15 amino acids. Germline values: CDR1 LNHDA, CDR2 SQIVND (reference sequence). CDR3 sequence: CASSIGLAGTNEQFF.

The gene calls are TRBV7-2 and TRBJ2-3; TCRdb indicates TRBD1, and absent DNA this call remains unverified. The germline gives CDR1 SGHTA, CDR2 FQGNSA. The CDR3 is made up of 15 amino acids. This CDR3 reads CASSFESGYTDTQYF.

The chain combines TRBV28 with TRBJ2-7; TCRdb calls TRBD1, which cannot be checked without DNA. This CDR3 region has 14 residues. Germline-derived CDR1 and CDR2 are MDHEN and SYDVKM. CDR3 loop: CASSLQATSYEQYF.

V is TRBV5-5 and J is TRBJ2-1; TCRdb designates TRBD2, a call that cannot be tested without DNA. The CDR3 consists of 15 residues. Germline-derived CDR1 and CDR2 are SGHKS and YYEKEE (reference sequence). CDR3 region: CASSLRLADYNEQFF.

The CDR3 here is CSVGPAGNYGYTF. This chain joins TRBV29-1 and TRBJ1-2; TCRdb selects TRBD1, and the lack of DNA leaves this call unchecked. The length of the CDR3 is 13 residues. From germline, CDR1 is SQVTM and CDR2 ANQGSEA.

The chain carries TRBV7-2 and TRBJ2-2. Germline V CDR1 and CDR2: SGHTA, FQGNSA. The CDR3 has 13 residues. CDR3 sequence reads: CASSLWGTGELFF.

The rearrangement joins TRBV25-1 to TRBJ2-3; checking the TCRdb D call of TRBD2 is not possible without DNA. Germline V gives CDR1 MGHDK, CDR2 SYGVNS. The CDR3 has 21 residues. The CDR3 region is CASSEFFLTSGSPIATDTQYF.